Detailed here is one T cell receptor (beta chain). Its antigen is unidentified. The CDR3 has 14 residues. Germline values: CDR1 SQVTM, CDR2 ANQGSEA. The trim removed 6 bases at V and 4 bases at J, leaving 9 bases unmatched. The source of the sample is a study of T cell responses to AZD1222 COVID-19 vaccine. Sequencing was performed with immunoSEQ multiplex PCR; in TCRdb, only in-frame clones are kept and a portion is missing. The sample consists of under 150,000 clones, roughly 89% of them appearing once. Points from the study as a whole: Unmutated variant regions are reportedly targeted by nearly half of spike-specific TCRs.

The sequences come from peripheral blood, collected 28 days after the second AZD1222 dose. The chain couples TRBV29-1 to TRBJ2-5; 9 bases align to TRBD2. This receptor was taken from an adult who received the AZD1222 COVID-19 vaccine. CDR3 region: CSVRTSAPGETQYF. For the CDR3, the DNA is TGCAGCGTGAGGACTAGCGCTCCGGGAGAGACCCAGTACTTC. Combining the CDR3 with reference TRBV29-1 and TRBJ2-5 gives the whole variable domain SAVISQKPSRDICQRGTSLTIQCQVDSQVTMMFWYRQQPGQSLTLIATANQGSEATYESGFVIDKFPISRPNLTFSTLTVSNMSPEDSSIYLCSVRTSAPGETQYFGPGTRLLVL.